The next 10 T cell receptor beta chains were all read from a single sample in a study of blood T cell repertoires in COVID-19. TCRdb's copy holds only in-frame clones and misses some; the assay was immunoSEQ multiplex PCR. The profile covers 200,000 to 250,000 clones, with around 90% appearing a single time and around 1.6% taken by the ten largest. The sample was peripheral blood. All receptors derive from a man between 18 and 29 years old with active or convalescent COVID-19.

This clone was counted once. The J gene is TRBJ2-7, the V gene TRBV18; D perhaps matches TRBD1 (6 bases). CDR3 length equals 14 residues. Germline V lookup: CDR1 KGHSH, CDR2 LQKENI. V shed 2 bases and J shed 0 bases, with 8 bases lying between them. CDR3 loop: CASSPDRTSYEQYF. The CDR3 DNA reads TGTGCCAGCTCACCAGACAGGACCTCCTACGAGCAGTACTTC.

The CDR3 sequence: CASIPLRTGGYNEQFF. In DNA form, the CDR3 reads TGTGCCAGTATCCCCCTCCGGACAGGGGGCTACAATGAGCAGTTCTTC. The chain combines TRBV19 with TRBJ2-1; 10 nucleotides align to TRBD1. Germline V lookup: CDR1 LNHDA, CDR2 SQIVND (reference sequence). The CDR3 is made up of 16 amino acids. V shed 7 bases, J shed 3 bases, and the junction held 9 bases outside the gene matches.

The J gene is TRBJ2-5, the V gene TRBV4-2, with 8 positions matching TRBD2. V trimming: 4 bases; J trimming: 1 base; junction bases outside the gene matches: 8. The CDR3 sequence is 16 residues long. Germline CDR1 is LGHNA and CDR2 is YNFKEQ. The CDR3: CASSPGTSGRQETQYF. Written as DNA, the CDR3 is TGTGCCAGCAGCCCAGGTACTAGCGGCCGCCAAGAGACCCAGTACTTC.

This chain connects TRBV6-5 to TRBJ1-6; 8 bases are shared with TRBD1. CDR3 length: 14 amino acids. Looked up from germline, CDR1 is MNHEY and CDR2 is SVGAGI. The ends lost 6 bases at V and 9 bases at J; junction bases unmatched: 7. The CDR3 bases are TGTGCCAGCAGGGAGACAGGGGTAGGTTCACCCCTCCACTTT. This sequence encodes CASRETGVGSPLHF.

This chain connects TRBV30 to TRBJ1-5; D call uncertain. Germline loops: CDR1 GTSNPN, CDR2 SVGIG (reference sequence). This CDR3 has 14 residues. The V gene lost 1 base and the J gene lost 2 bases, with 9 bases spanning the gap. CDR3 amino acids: CAWSGAAGNQPQHF. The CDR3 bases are TGTGCCTGGAGTGGAGCGGCGGGCAATCAGCCCCAGCATTTT.

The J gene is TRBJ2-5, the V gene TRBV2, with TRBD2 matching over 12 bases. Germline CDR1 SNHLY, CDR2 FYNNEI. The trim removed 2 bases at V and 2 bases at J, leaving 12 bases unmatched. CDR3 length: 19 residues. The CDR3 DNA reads TGTGCCAGCAGTGAAACTAGCGGGAGGACCCGGGGGCTACAAGAGACCCAGTACTTC. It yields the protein CASSETSGRTRGLQETQYF.

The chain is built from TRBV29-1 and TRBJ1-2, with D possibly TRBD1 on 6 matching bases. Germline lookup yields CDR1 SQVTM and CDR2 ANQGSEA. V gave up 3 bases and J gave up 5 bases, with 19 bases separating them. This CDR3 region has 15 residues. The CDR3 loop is CSVDLPRAGDYGYTF. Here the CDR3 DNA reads TGCAGCGTTGACCTCCCTCGGGCAGGGGATTATGGCTACACCTTC.

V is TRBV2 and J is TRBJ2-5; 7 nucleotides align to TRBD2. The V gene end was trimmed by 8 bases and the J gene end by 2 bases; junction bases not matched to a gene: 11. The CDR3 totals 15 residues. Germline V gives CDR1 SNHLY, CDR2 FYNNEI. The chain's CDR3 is CASGAPTSRQETQYF. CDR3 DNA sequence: TGTGCCAGCGGGGCCCCGACTAGCAGGCAAGAGACCCAGTACTTC. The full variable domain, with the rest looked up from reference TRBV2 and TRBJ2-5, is EPEVTQTPSHQVTQMGQEVILRCVPISNHLYFYWYRQILGQKVEFLVSFYNNEISEKSEIFDDQFSVERPDGSNFTLKIRSTKLEDSAMYFCASGAPTSRQETQYFGPGTRLLVL.

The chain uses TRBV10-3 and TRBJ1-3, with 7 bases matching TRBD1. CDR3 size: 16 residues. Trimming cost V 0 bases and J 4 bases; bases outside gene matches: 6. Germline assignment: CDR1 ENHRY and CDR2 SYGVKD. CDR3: CAISESGWTGGNTIYF. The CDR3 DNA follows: TGTGCCATCAGTGAGTCTGGCTGGACAGGAGGAAACACCATATATTTT.

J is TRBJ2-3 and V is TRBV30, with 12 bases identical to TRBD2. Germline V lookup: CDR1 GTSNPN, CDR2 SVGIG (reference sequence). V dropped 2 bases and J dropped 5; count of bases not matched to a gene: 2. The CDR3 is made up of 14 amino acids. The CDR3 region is CAWSLLAGGDTQYF. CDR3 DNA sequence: TGTGCCTGGAGTCTACTAGCGGGAGGAGATACGCAGTATTTT. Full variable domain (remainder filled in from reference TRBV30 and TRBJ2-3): SQTIHQWPATLVQPVGSPLSLECTVEGTSNPNLYWYRQAAGRGLQLLFYSVGIGQISSEVPQNLSASRPQDRQFILSSKKLLLSDSGFYLCAWSLLAGGDTQYFGPGTRLTVL.